These T cell receptor beta chains were read from a single sample in a study of PD-L1 blockade in urothelial cancer. Only in-frame clones appear in the TCRdb table, and some are missing; sequencing was by immunoSEQ multiplex PCR. The sample shows approximately 50,000 clones, approximately 86% of them seen only once. Here the sequenced sample was PBMCs, taken around atezolizumab (anti-PD-L1) treatment. The receptor set was obtained from a man between 60 and 70 years old with urothelial cancer. CDR3s include the opening cysteine and the closing phenylalanine or tryptophan. Each record gives: J gene, V gene, CDR3 protein.

J: TRBJ2-7; V: TRBV7-2; CDR3: CASSWGLAGGPGEQYF
J: TRBJ2-3; V: TRBV10-3; CDR3: CACSRGYGTDTQYF
J: TRBJ2-1; V: TRBV5-1; CDR3: CASSLLRGSGGEQFF
J: TRBJ2-1; V: TRBV6-1; CDR3: CASYTGGRSYNEQFF
J: TRBJ1-3; V: TRBV9; CDR3: CASSVGTSGNTIYF
J: TRBJ2-3; V: TRBV7-2; CDR3: CASSLGAGGPDTQYF
J: TRBJ1-2; V: TRBV4-2; CDR3: CASSQDITGVGAGYTF
J: TRBJ2-5; V: TRBV6-1; CDR3: CASRRQGPETQYF
J: TRBJ2-3; V: TRBV25-1; CDR3: CASSTGTDTQYF
J: TRBJ2-7; V: TRBV12-2; CDR3: CASRLAFPSGSEQYF
J: TRBJ2-7; V: TRBV29-1; CDR3: CSVGGAYEQYF
J: TRBJ1-2; V: TRBV19; CDR3: CASSTRPTTNVGYTF
J: TRBJ1-3; V: TRBV5-1; CDR3: CASSRNTGEAARSGNTIYF
J: TRBJ1-5; V: TRBV2; CDR3: CASSEARAPNQPQHF
J: TRBJ1-3; V: TRBV30; CDR3: CAWSAQQGYGNTIYF
J: TRBJ2-5; V: TRBV4-1; CDR3: CASSQDQARGQGTQYF
J: TRBJ2-7; V: TRBV5-4; CDR3: CASRRDTDSYEQYF
J: TRBJ1-5; V: TRBV2; CDR3: CASSGRGGNQPQHF
J: TRBJ1-1; V: TRBV18; CDR3: CASSQGQGMNTEAFF
J: TRBJ1-1; V: TRBV6-4; CDR3: CASSDPGTLAAFF
J: TRBJ2-6; V: TRBV30; CDR3: CAWTTHSSGANVLTF
J: TRBJ2-3; V: TRBV4-1; CDR3: CASSQVPGLSGRDPTDTQYF
J: TRBJ2-1; V: TRBV14; CDR3: CASSLSRDSLSSYNEQFF
J: TRBJ1-4; V: TRBV19; CDR3: CASSIRVATNEKLFF
J: TRBJ2-1; V: TRBV5-1; CDR3: CASSPRGDEQFF
J: TRBJ2-2; V: TRBV6-6; CDR3: CASGPQAGGTGELFF
J: TRBJ2-2; V: TRBV6-1; CDR3: CASSEQLAGSGTGELFF
J: TRBJ1-2; V: TRBV4-2; CDR3: CASSQGGTGENYGYTF
J: TRBJ2-1; V: TRBV4-1; CDR3: CASSPTQGTRSYNEQFF
J: TRBJ1-1; V: TRBV5-1; CDR3: CATRQGALTEAFF
J: TRBJ2-7; V: TRBV11-1; CDR3: CASSLEISAYEQYF